This is a list of T cell receptor beta chains from one sample in a study of shared clonotypes between healthy human individuals. The repertoire was sequenced with immunoSEQ multiplex PCR; TCRdb's copy has only in-frame clones and lacks some. The data show millions of clones, with around 90% seen just once and under 0.15% held by the top ten. The sample consisted of naive CD4+ T cells sorted from blood. Receptor source: a man aged 18 to 29 in good health. Both conserved end residues are part of each CDR3. A D gene is named only where the DNA matches it firmly.

d_call j_call v_call cdr3_length cdr3_nt cdr3_aa
NA TRBJ2-5 TRBV30 14 TGTGCCTGGAGTCGAGGGATGTACCAAGAGACCCAGTACTTC CAWSRGMYQETQYF
NA TRBJ2-7 TRBV18 16 TGTGCCAGCTCACCCCCCGTCGGGGAATCGGGCTACGAGCAGTACTTC CASSPPVGESGYEQYF
NA TRBJ1-1 TRBV2 13 TGTGCCAGTAGCTATTGGGGGAGCACTGAAGCTTTCTTT CASSYWGSTEAFF
NA TRBJ2-5 TRBV30 14 TGTGCCTGGAGTTTGCCAATAACCTTAGAGACCCAGTACTTC CAWSLPITLETQYF
NA TRBJ2-6 TRBV11-2 17 TGTGCCAGCAGCTTAACAGGGCTGGGCTCTGGGGCCAACGTCCTGACTTTC CASSLTGLGSGANVLTF
TRBD2 TRBJ2-2 TRBV2 14 TGTGCCAGCAGTGGTCCGGGAGGGGCCGGGGAGCTGTTTTTT CASSGPGGAGELFF
TRBD2 TRBJ2-3 TRBV9 16 TGTGCCAGCAGCGTAGGAACTAGCGGGACCACAGATACGCAGTATTTT CASSVGTSGTTDTQYF
NA TRBJ1-4 TRBV9 15 TGTGCCAGCAGCGCGCGCATAGGGTCGGACGAAAAACTGTTTTTT CASSARIGSDEKLFF
TRBD2 TRBJ2-1 TRBV7-2 14 TGTGCCAGCAGCTCCGGACTAGCACCTATGGAGCAGTTCTTC CASSSGLAPMEQFF
TRBD2 TRBJ2-7 TRBV5-4 16 TGTGCCAGCAGCTCAGGACTAGCGGGGGGGTCCTACGAGCAGTACTTC CASSSGLAGGSYEQYF
TRBD1 TRBJ1-1 TRBV7-2 16 TGTGCCAGCAGCTTAGGGACAGGGCTGGTGAGCACTGAAGCTTTCTTT CASSLGTGLVSTEAFF
NA TRBJ2-1 TRBV7-2 15 TGTGCCAGCAGCTTAGAGGCGGGTTTCTACAATGAGCAGTTCTTC CASSLEAGFYNEQFF
NA TRBJ2-5 TRBV6-4 15 TGTGCCAGCAGCGACAGAGGACAGCTCCAAGAGACCCAGTACTTC CASSDRGQLQETQYF
NA TRBJ2-1 TRBV6-1 14 TGTGCCAGCACCCGGGGGAGCTCCTACAATGAGCAGTTCTTC CASTRGSSYNEQFF
NA TRBJ2-2 TRBV7-2 14 TGTGCCAGCAGCTTGGGACGGGGTTCTGGGGAGCTGTTTTTT CASSLGRGSGELFF
TRBD1 TRBJ2-7 TRBV2 13 TGTGCCAGCAGTACGACAGGGGCCTACGAGCAGTACTTC CASSTTGAYEQYF
TRBD1 TRBJ2-3 TRBV7-6 15 TGTGCCAGCAGGAGGGACAGGGGGCCCACAGATACGCAGTATTTT CASRRDRGPTDTQYF
NA TRBJ1-1 TRBV27 16 TGTGCCAGCAGTTTATATGGGTGGGGGCAGAACACTGAAGCTTTCTTT CASSLYGWGQNTEAFF
NA TRBJ2-1 TRBV6-6 12 TGTGCCAGCAGGGGAAGGGCTGCTGAGCAGTTCTTC CASRGRAAEQFF
TRBD2 TRBJ2-1 TRBV23-1 16 TGCGCCAGCAGTCCCCGTCCCGGGACTAGCGTCAATGAGCAGTTCTTC CASSPRPGTSVNEQFF